Below, one TCR beta chain is given with its context. No antigen is known for it. No base quality information exists; no much larger clone differs at one position. This entry is derived from a study of CD8+ T cells in alopecia areata (dated by TCRdb to 2016 to 2019). Regarding the research as a whole: Treated patients were enrolled in an open-label pilot trial of oral tofacitinib, 5 to 10 mg twice daily, for moderate-to-severe alopecia areata. Patients stayed on tofacitinib for 6 to 18 months and then had 6 months of follow-up off drug so that delayed response and recurrence could be assessed. Biopsies were taken from tofacitinib-treated patients at baseline and again at 4 and 24 weeks into treatment, and several of those patients also had a later scalp biopsy. On the human side, TCRbeta sequencing was run on scalp tissue and on sorted CD4+ and CD8+ peripheral blood T cells from healthy controls and from alopecia areata patients with either patchy or totalis/universalis disease. High-throughput TCRbeta sequencing was used to examine T cell clonal expansion in alopecia areata in both the C3H/HeJ mouse model and human patients. RNA came from the PAXgene miRNA kit for fixed scalp, the miRNeasy kit for PBMCs, and the RNeasy kit for mouse skin. Clonality in the scalp was compared among normal scalp (n=4), patchy alopecia areata scalp (n=8), and alopecia totalis/universalis scalp (n=8). TCRbeta CDR3 regions were amplified by immunoSEQ multiplex PCR with 35 Vbeta forward and 13 Jbeta reverse primers.

What the work shows at the level of the full study, not this receptor alone: Compared with normal scalp, lesional scalp, particularly in alopecia totalis/universalis, had higher clonality and more expanded CD8+ clones, which suggests antigenic drive. Unlike mouse skin, where gammadelta T cells dominate, normal human skin contains resident alphabeta T cells that get sequenced too, which complicates analysis of the scalp TCR repertoire. TCR sequences shared between patients were less clear than in mice, possibly partly because of HLA diversity in the patient population.

Trimming leaves V shorter by 3 bases and J shorter by 7 bases, with the junction holding 7 bases beyond the gene matches. From a lookup of the germline V gene, CDR1 and CDR2 are SGHTA and FQGNSA. The CDR3 goes from the cysteine to the phenylalanine over 17 residues. Of the read, only the CDR3 DNA is kept; its 51 bases are in frame from base 1. The meaning of the sample's time point label: baseline before oral tofacitinib. Lesional scalp punch biopsies and peripheral blood were obtained from alopecia areata patients. PBMCs were isolated by density centrifugation and stained for CD3, CD4 and CD8, after which CD4+ and CD8+ T cells were sorted on a FACSAria. Libraries came from the immunoSEQ multiplex PCR assay. RNA was extracted from all samples and reverse transcribed into cDNA, which served as template for TCR sequencing. First-strand cDNA was synthesized with SuperScript III using a 2:1 mix of oligo-dT and random hexamers. A synthetic immune receptor repertoire was used to measure amplification bias, and any remaining bias was corrected computationally. The authors' pipeline ran thus. Raw reads were preprocessed to remove errors, and CDR3 was defined by IMGT conventions from the conserved cysteine to phenylalanine. Clonality was computed by normalizing Shannon entropy by log2 of the number of productive unique TCRs and subtracting the result from 1. Scalp TCRbeta sequences were cross-referenced with sorted blood CD4 and CD8 repertoires so that the CD4 or CD8 identity of scalp clones could be inferred. The clones in this table, taken by TCRdb from immuneACCESS, are in-frame only. Not every clone is retained; where verified, under half of the shortfall comes from an unresolved V gene, and the cause of the rest is unknown. For V, J and clone size, that table is used; D and trimming come from the DNA. Present in this sample are 170,000 or so clones, around 63% of which were seen just once. 1.7% of the sample goes to the ten largest clones.

The chain joins TRBV7-2 to TRBJ2-1, with 15 bases aligning to TRBD2. The receptor comes from a human donor with alopecia areata. The material was CD4+ T cells sorted from blood, obtained at week 0. The DNA sequence is given as TGTGCCAGCAGCTTCGCCGGGACTAGCGGGGGGCGAAATGAGCAGTTCTTC. This yields the protein CASSFAGTSGGRNEQFF.